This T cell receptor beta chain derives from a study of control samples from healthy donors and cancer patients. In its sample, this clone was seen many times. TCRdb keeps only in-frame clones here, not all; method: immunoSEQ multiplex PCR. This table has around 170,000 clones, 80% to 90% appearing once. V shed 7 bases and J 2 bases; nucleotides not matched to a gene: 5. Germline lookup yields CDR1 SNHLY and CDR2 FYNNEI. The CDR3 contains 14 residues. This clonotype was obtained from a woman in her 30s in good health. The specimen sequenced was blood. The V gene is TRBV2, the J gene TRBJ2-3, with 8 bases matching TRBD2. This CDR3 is CASTGLASTDTQYF. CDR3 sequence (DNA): TGTGCCAGCACCGGACTAGCCTCCACAGATACGCAGTATTTT.